The clone carrying this T cell receptor beta chain has ten or more counts. The antigen is unknown. Germline CDR1 is GTSNPN and CDR2 is SVGIG (reference sequence). V shed 3 bases and J 3 bases; nucleotides not matched to a gene: 9. The CDR3 is 17 amino acids. Stated time point: newly diagnosed GD, antithyroid drugs for less than 3 months. Preparation of the TCR library used RNA extracted from PBMCs. Peripheral blood, at around 8.8 milliliters, went into EDTA tubes. The data are from a study of regulatory T cells in long-lasting Graves disease. Study-wide points: Public clonotype sharing was higher in persistent than newly diagnosed patients.

With iRepertoire HTBI primers and Arm-PCR of CDR3 regions, TCR beta libraries were built. Original handling: Looking across samples, the authors found under 70 TRBV and 14 TRBJ segments. TCRdb reprocessed the multiplex PCR reads via MiXCR and lists one record per CDR3 protein. TCRdb assigned the V and J calls; the authors' analysis was not used. The table lists approximately 210,000 distinct CDR3 sequences, about 16% of them singletons. Here the sequenced sample was peripheral blood mononuclear cells (PBMCs), taken at new diagnosis, from a patient treated with antithyroid drugs. The TCR comes from a female donor with Graves disease. The chain links TRBV30 to TRBJ2-6, with 9 bases matching TRBD1. The CDR3 DNA follows: TGTGCCTGGAGGAGGGACAGGGATATACGTGGGGCCAACGTCCTGACTTTC. Its protein is CAWRRDRDIRGANVLTF. The full variable domain, its missing parts supplied by reference TRBV30 and TRBJ2-6, is SQTIHQWPATLVQPVGSPLSLECTVEGTSNPNLYWYRQAAGRGLQLLFYSVGIGQISSEVPQNLSASRPQDRQFILSSKKLLLSDSGFYLCAWRRDRDIRGANVLTFGAGSRLTVL.